These T cell receptor beta chains were read from a single sample in a study of OX40 agonist ivuxolimab in advanced cancers. Generated by immunoSEQ multiplex PCR, the TCRdb table keeps only in-frame clones and is missing some. Here the sample spans around 56,000 clones, around four fifths being singletons. Material: CD4+ or CD8+ T cells sorted from blood, obtained in a trial of the OX40 agonist ivuxolimab. These TCRs come from an adult with an advanced solid tumor such as melanoma, head and neck, liver or kidney cancer. Both conserved end residues are part of each CDR3. A D gene is named only where the DNA matches it firmly. Rows may omit the clone size; those that give it use once, few, many or a size class.

J gene: TRBJ2-7
D gene: NA
clone size: NA
V gene: TRBV5-6
CDR3 protein: CASSPGLDIYEQYF
CDR3 DNA: TGTGCCAGCAGCCCGGGGCTAGATATCTACGAGCAGTACTTC

J gene: TRBJ1-5
D gene: TRBD1
clone size: NA
V gene: TRBV28
CDR3 protein: CASRRGDRANQPQHF
CDR3 DNA: TGTGCCAGCAGAAGGGGGGACAGGGCAAATCAGCCCCAGCATTTT

J gene: TRBJ2-3
D gene: TRBD2
clone size: NA
V gene: TRBV2
CDR3 protein: CASSNSGGASDTQYF
CDR3 DNA: TGTGCCAGCAGTAATAGCGGGGGGGCCTCAGATACGCAGTATTTT

J gene: TRBJ2-7
D gene: TRBD1
clone size: NA
V gene: TRBV7-9
CDR3 protein: CASSPGTESYEQYF
CDR3 DNA: TGTGCCAGCAGCCCCGGGACAGAGTCCTACGAGCAGTACTTC

J gene: TRBJ2-5
D gene: NA
clone size: NA
V gene: TRBV11-2
CDR3 protein: CASSFGGYQETQYF
CDR3 DNA: TGTGCCAGCAGCTTTGGGGGGTACCAAGAGACCCAGTACTTC

J gene: TRBJ1-5
D gene: NA
clone size: NA
V gene: TRBV7-6
CDR3 protein: CASQALTGRNQAQHF
CDR3 DNA: TGTGCCAGCCAAGCTCTGACAGGCCGGAATCAGGCCCAGCATTTT

J gene: TRBJ2-3
D gene: TRBD1
clone size: NA
V gene: TRBV7-6
CDR3 protein: CASSLGQGVSADTQYF
CDR3 DNA: TGTGCCAGCAGCTTAGGACAGGGGGTGAGCGCAGATACGCAGTATTTT

J gene: TRBJ2-2
D gene: TRBD2
clone size: NA
V gene: TRBV30
CDR3 protein: CAWSRLAGSTNTGELFF
CDR3 DNA: TGTGCCTGGAGTAGACTAGCGGGTTCGACTAACACCGGGGAGCTGTTTTTT

J gene: TRBJ2-1
D gene: TRBD2
clone size: once
V gene: TRBV30
CDR3 protein: CALTAGLAGSSLFF
CDR3 DNA: TGTGCCCTGACGGCCGGGCTAGCGGGATCAAGCTTATTCTTC

J gene: TRBJ2-5
D gene: NA
clone size: NA
V gene: TRBV2
CDR3 protein: CASSWDPLLAQYF
CDR3 DNA: TGTGCCAGCAGTTGGGACCCGCTTCTGGCCCAGTACTTC

J gene: TRBJ2-1
D gene: TRBD2
clone size: few
V gene: TRBV19
CDR3 protein: CASSKGTSGRSNEQFF
CDR3 DNA: TGTGCCAGTAGTAAGGGGACTAGCGGGAGGAGCAATGAGCAGTTCTTC

J gene: TRBJ1-5
D gene: NA
clone size: NA
V gene: TRBV6-1
CDR3 protein: CASSDGNQPQHF
CDR3 DNA: TGTGCCAGCAGTGATGGTAATCAGCCCCAGCATTTT

J gene: TRBJ1-2
D gene: NA
clone size: NA
V gene: TRBV5-5
CDR3 protein: CASSLEGSPSHGYTF
CDR3 DNA: TGTGCCAGCAGCTTGGAGGGCAGTCCCAGCCATGGCTACACCTTC

J gene: TRBJ1-6
D gene: NA
clone size: NA
V gene: TRBV2
CDR3 protein: CASSTGTGNSPLHF
CDR3 DNA: TGTGCCAGCAGTACCGGGACGGGGAATTCACCCCTCCACTTT

J gene: TRBJ2-5
D gene: TRBD2
clone size: once
V gene: TRBV5-1
CDR3 protein: CASSLPSGSQETQYF
CDR3 DNA: TGCGCCAGCAGCTTGCCTAGCGGGTCCCAAGAGACCCAGTACTTC

J gene: TRBJ2-3
D gene: TRBD2
clone size: NA
V gene: TRBV5-1
CDR3 protein: CASSLTSGNTDTQYF
CDR3 DNA: TGCGCCAGCAGCTTGACTAGCGGAAACACAGATACGCAGTATTTT

J gene: TRBJ2-5
D gene: NA
clone size: NA
V gene: TRBV7-3
CDR3 protein: CASSPGAQETQYF
CDR3 DNA: TGTGCCAGCAGCCCCGGAGCACAAGAGACCCAGTACTTC

J gene: TRBJ1-6
D gene: TRBD1
clone size: medium-sized
V gene: TRBV2
CDR3 protein: CASRNFRDRGSPLHF
CDR3 DNA: TGTGCCAGCAGAAACTTCCGGGACAGGGGCTCACCCCTCCACTTT

J gene: TRBJ1-1
D gene: NA
clone size: NA
V gene: TRBV7-8
CDR3 protein: CASSPGQGLAFF
CDR3 DNA: TGTGCCAGCAGCCCCGGGCAAGGCCTAGCTTTCTTT

J gene: TRBJ2-2
D gene: TRBD1
clone size: NA
V gene: TRBV27
CDR3 protein: CASSSTGTGRTGELFF
CDR3 DNA: TGTGCCAGCAGTTCAACCGGGACAGGGAGAACCGGGGAGCTGTTTTTT

J gene: TRBJ1-2
D gene: NA
clone size: NA
V gene: TRBV7-9
CDR3 protein: CASSLGSYGYTF
CDR3 DNA: TGTGCCAGCAGCTTAGGTTCCTATGGCTACACCTTC

J gene: TRBJ2-3
D gene: NA
clone size: NA
V gene: TRBV30
CDR3 protein: CAWKGTDTQYF
CDR3 DNA: TGTGCCTGGAAGGGCACAGATACGCAGTATTTT

J gene: TRBJ1-2
D gene: TRBD1
clone size: NA
V gene: TRBV28
CDR3 protein: CASSYLPLSAGQGRTF
CDR3 DNA: TGTGCCAGCAGTTACCTCCCACTATCCGCGGGACAGGGTAGAACCTTC

J gene: TRBJ2-2
D gene: NA
clone size: few
V gene: TRBV11-3
CDR3 protein: CASSTGQGGTGELFF
CDR3 DNA: TGTGCCAGCAGCACCGGGCAGGGGGGCACCGGGGAGCTGTTTTTT

J gene: TRBJ2-3
D gene: NA
clone size: NA
V gene: TRBV2
CDR3 protein: CASSEGIEDTQYF
CDR3 DNA: TGTGCCAGCAGTGAAGGGATCGAGGATACGCAGTATTTT

J gene: TRBJ2-7
D gene: NA
clone size: NA
V gene: TRBV12-2
CDR3 protein: CASRLLGQGRDEQYF
CDR3 DNA: TGTGCAAGTCGCTTACTCGGTCAGGGAAGGGACGAGCAGTACTTC

J gene: TRBJ2-3
D gene: TRBD1
clone size: NA
V gene: TRBV29-1
CDR3 protein: CSAEGGQGSTDTQYF
CDR3 DNA: TGCAGCGCAGAAGGGGGACAGGGTAGCACAGATACGCAGTATTTT

J gene: TRBJ2-2
D gene: NA
clone size: NA
V gene: TRBV5-1
CDR3 protein: CATTLSPGTGELFF
CDR3 DNA: TGCGCCACCACACTATCACCGGGCACCGGGGAGCTGTTTTTT

J gene: TRBJ2-3
D gene: TRBD2
clone size: NA
V gene: TRBV5-4
CDR3 protein: CASRIGSGSRTDTQYF
CDR3 DNA: TGTGCCAGCAGGATCGGTAGCGGGAGTAGAACAGATACGCAGTATTTT

J gene: TRBJ2-5
D gene: NA
clone size: NA
V gene: TRBV18
CDR3 protein: CASSPGPGQETQYF
CDR3 DNA: TGTGCCAGCTCACCGGGACCGGGACAAGAGACCCAGTACTTC

J gene: TRBJ1-4
D gene: TRBD1
clone size: NA
V gene: TRBV29-1
CDR3 protein: CSVGQSNEKLFF
CDR3 DNA: TGCAGCGTGGGACAGTCTAATGAAAAACTGTTTTTT

J gene: TRBJ1-1
D gene: NA
clone size: NA
V gene: TRBV6-5
CDR3 protein: CASRNPGNTEAFF
CDR3 DNA: TGTGCCAGCAGAAACCCAGGTAACACTGAAGCTTTCTTT

J gene: TRBJ1-4
D gene: NA
clone size: NA
V gene: TRBV6-1
CDR3 protein: CASSDLGQTTNEKLFF
CDR3 DNA: TGTGCCAGCAGTGACTTAGGACAAACCACTAATGAAAAACTGTTTTTT

J gene: TRBJ2-3
D gene: TRBD2
clone size: NA
V gene: TRBV19
CDR3 protein: CASSGPRLAGAHPSTDTQYF
CDR3 DNA: TGTGCCAGTAGCGGACCGAGACTAGCGGGAGCTCATCCTAGCACAGATACGCAGTATTTT

J gene: TRBJ2-2
D gene: TRBD2
clone size: NA
V gene: TRBV11-3
CDR3 protein: CASSFSGGLDTGELFF
CDR3 DNA: TGTGCCAGCAGCTTTAGCGGGGGATTGGACACCGGGGAGCTGTTTTTT

J gene: TRBJ2-3
D gene: NA
clone size: NA
V gene: TRBV14
CDR3 protein: CASSHGLPGTDTQYF
CDR3 DNA: TGTGCCAGCAGCCACGGTCTTCCGGGGACAGATACGCAGTATTTT

J gene: TRBJ2-7
D gene: TRBD1
clone size: NA
V gene: TRBV30
CDR3 protein: CAWSVSLGQGYEQYF
CDR3 DNA: TGTGCCTGGAGTGTATCATTGGGACAGGGCTACGAGCAGTACTTC

J gene: TRBJ1-5
D gene: NA
clone size: once
V gene: TRBV6-1
CDR3 protein: CASRGRYSNQPQHF
CDR3 DNA: TGTGCCAGCAGAGGACGGTATAGCAATCAGCCCCAGCATTTT

J gene: TRBJ2-2
D gene: TRBD2
clone size: NA
V gene: TRBV13
CDR3 protein: CASSLGLIGLAGNTGELFF
CDR3 DNA: TGTGCCAGCAGCTTAGGCCTAATTGGTCTAGCGGGGAACACCGGGGAGCTGTTTTTT

J gene: TRBJ2-2
D gene: NA
clone size: once
V gene: TRBV27
CDR3 protein: CASSLSWRLAGMGELFF
CDR3 DNA: TGTGCCAGCAGTTTATCGTGGAGGCTAGCTGGCATGGGGGAGCTGTTTTTT

J gene: TRBJ2-1
D gene: TRBD2
clone size: NA
V gene: TRBV11-3
CDR3 protein: CASSRDGTSGSYNEQFF
CDR3 DNA: TGTGCCAGCAGCCGGGACGGGACTAGCGGCTCCTACAATGAGCAGTTCTTC

J gene: TRBJ2-3
D gene: TRBD2
clone size: NA
V gene: TRBV6-5
CDR3 protein: CASSAGGRGTDTQYF
CDR3 DNA: TGTGCCAGCAGCGCGGGAGGCCGGGGCACAGATACGCAGTATTTT

J gene: TRBJ1-4
D gene: NA
clone size: NA
V gene: TRBV28
CDR3 protein: CASSSRGKATNEKLFF
CDR3 DNA: TGTGCCAGCAGTTCCCGGGGGAAGGCAACTAATGAAAAACTGTTTTTT

J gene: TRBJ2-3
D gene: NA
clone size: NA
V gene: TRBV11-2
CDR3 protein: CASSLDRLGADTQYF
CDR3 DNA: TGTGCCAGCAGCTTAGATCGGTTGGGGGCGGATACGCAGTATTTT

J gene: TRBJ1-2
D gene: NA
clone size: NA
V gene: TRBV2
CDR3 protein: CASRIGPYGYTF
CDR3 DNA: TGTGCCAGCAGGATAGGGCCCTATGGCTACACCTTC